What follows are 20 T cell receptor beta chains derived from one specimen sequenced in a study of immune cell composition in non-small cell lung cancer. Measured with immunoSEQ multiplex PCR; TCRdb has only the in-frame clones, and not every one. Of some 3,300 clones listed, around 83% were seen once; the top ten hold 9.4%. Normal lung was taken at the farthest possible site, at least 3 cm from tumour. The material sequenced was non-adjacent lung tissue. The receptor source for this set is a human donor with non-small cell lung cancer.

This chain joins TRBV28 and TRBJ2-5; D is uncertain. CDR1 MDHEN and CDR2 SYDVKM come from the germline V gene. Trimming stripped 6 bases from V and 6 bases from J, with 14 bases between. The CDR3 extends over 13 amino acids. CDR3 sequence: CASSLLGRKTQYF. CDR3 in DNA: TGTGCCAGCAGCTTGTTAGGGCGGAAGACCCAGTACTTC.

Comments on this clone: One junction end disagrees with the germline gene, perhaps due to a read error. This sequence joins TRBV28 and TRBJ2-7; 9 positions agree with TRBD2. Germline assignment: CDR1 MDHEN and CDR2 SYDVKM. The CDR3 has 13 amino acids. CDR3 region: CASSTSGPPTMTF. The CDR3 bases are TGTGCCAGCAGCACTAGCGGGCCCCCTACGATGACTTTC.

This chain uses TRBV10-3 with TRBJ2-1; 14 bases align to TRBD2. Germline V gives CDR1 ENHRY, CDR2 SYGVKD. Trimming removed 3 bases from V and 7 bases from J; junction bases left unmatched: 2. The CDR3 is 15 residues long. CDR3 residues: CAISEGTSGRNEQFF. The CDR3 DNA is TGTGCCATCAGTGAAGGGACTAGCGGGAGAAATGAGCAGTTCTTC.

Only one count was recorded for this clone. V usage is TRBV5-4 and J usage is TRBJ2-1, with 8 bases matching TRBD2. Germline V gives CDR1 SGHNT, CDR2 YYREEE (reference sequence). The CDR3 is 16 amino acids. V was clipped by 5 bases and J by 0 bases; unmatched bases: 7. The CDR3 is CASRSSGGPSYNEQFF. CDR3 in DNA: TGTGCCAGCAGATCCAGCGGGGGCCCCTCCTACAATGAGCAGTTCTTC.

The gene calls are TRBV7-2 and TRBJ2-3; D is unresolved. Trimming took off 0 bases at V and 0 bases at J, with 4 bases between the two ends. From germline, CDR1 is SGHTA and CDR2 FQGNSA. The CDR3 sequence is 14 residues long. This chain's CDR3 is CASSLAISTDTQYF. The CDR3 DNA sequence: TGTGCCAGCAGCTTAGCGATCAGCACAGATACGCAGTATTTT.

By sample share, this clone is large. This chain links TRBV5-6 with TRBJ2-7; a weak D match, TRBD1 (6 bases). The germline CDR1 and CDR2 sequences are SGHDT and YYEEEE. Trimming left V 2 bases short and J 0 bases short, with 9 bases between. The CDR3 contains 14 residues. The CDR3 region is CASSLTGSSYEQYF. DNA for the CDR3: TGTGCCAGCAGCTTAACAGGGAGCTCCTACGAGCAGTACTTC.

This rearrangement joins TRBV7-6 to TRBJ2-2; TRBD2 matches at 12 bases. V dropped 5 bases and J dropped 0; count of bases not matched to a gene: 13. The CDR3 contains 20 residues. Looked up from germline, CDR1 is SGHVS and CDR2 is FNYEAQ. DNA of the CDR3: TGTGCCAGCAGCGCCCGACAGGGGACTAGCGGGCTCGCGAACACCGGGGAGCTGTTTTTT. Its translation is CASSARQGTSGLANTGELFF.

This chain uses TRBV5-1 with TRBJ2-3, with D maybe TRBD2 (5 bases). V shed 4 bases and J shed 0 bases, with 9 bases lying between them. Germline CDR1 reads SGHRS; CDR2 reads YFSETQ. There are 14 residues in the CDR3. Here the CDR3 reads CASSTEGSTDTQYF. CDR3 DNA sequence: TGCGCCAGCAGCACAGAGGGAAGCACAGATACGCAGTATTTT.

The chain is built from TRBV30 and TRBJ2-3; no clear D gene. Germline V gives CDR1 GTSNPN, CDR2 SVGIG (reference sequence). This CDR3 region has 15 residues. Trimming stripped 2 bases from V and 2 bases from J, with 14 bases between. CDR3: CAWSLGGVFTDTQYF. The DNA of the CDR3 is TGTGCCTGGAGTCTTGGCGGAGTATTCACAGATACGCAGTATTTT.

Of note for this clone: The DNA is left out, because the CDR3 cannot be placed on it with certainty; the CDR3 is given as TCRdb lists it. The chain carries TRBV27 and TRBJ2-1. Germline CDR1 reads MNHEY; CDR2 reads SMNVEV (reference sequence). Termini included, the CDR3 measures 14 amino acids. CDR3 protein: CASSTSGWGNEQFF.

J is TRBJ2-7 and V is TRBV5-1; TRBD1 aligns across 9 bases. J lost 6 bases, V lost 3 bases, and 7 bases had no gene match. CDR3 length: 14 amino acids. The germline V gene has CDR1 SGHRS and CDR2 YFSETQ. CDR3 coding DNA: TGCGCCAGCAGCTCGTGGGACAGGGCCAGCGAGCAGTACTTC. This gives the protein CASSSWDRASEQYF.

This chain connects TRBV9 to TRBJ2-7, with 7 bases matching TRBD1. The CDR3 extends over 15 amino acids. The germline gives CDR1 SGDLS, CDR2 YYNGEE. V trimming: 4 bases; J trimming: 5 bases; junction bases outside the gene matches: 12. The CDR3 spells CASSTGDRTADEQYF. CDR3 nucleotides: TGTGCCAGCAGCACTGGGGACAGAACGGCCGACGAGCAGTACTTC.

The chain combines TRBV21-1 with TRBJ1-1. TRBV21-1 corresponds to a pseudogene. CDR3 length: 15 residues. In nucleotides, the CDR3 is TGTGCCAGCAGCAAAGGCGGGACATTGAACACTGAAGCTTTCTTT. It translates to CASSKGGTLNTEAFF.

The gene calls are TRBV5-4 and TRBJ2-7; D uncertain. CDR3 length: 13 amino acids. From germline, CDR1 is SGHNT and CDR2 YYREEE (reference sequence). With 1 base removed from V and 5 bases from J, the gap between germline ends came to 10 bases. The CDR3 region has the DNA TGTGCCAGCAGCTTGACCTTGTGGGACGAGCAGTACTTC. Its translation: CASSLTLWDEQYF. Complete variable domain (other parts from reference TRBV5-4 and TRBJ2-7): ETGVTQSPTHLIKTRGQQVTLRCSSQSGHNTVSWYQQALGQGPQFIFQYYREEENGRGNFPPRFSGLQFPNYSSELNVNALELDDSALYLCASSLTLWDEQYFGPGTRLTVT.

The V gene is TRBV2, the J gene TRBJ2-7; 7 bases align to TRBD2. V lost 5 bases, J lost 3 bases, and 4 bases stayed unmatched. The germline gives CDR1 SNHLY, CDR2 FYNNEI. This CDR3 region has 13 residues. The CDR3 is CASSRGEVYEQYF. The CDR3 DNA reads TGTGCCAGCAGTCGGGGGGAGGTCTACGAGCAGTACTTC. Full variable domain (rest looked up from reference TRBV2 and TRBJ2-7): EPEVTQTPSHQVTQMGQEVILRCVPISNHLYFYWYRQILGQKVEFLVSFYNNEISEKSEIFDDQFSVERPDGSNFTLKIRSTKLEDSAMYFCASSRGEVYEQYFGPGTRLTVT.

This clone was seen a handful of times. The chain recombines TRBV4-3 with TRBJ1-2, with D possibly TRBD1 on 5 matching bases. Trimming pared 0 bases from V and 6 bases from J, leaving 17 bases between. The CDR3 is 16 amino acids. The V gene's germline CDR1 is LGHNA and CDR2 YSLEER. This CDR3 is CASSQDRAARGDGYTF. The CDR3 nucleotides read TGCGCCAGCAGCCAAGATAGGGCAGCTCGGGGGGATGGCTACACCTTC.

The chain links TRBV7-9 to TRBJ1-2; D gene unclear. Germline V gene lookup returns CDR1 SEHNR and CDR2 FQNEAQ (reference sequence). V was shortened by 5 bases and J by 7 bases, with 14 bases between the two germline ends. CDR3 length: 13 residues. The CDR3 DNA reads TGTGCCAGCAGCACCTCAGACCGGGGTGGCTACACCTTC. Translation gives CASSTSDRGGYTF.

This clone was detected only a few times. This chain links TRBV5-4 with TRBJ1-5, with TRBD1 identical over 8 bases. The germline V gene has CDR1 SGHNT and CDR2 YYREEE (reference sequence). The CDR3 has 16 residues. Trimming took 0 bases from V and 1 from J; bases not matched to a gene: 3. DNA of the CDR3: TGTGCCAGCAGCTTGGACAGGGGGTCCAGCAATCAGCCCCAGCATTTT. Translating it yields CASSLDRGSSNQPQHF. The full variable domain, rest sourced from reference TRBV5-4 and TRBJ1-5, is ETGVTQSPTHLIKTRGQQVTLRCSSQSGHNTVSWYQQALGQGPQFIFQYYREEENGRGNFPPRFSGLQFPNYSSELNVNALELDDSALYLCASSLDRGSSNQPQHFGDGTRLSIL.

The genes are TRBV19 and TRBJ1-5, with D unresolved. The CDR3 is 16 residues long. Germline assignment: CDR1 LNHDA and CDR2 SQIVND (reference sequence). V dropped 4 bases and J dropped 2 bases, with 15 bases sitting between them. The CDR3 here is CASSTRASGGNQPQHF. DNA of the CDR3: TGTGCCAGTAGTACCCGGGCCTCGGGAGGCAATCAGCCCCAGCATTTT.

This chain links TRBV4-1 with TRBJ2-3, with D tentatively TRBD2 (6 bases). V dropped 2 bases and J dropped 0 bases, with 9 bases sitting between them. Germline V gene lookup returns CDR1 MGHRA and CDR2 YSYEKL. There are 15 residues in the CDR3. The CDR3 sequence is CASSQFSGSTDTQYF. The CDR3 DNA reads TGCGCCAGCAGCCAATTCAGCGGGAGCACAGATACGCAGTATTTT.